This T cell receptor beta chain was documented in a study of CD8 T cells in ankylosing spondylitis. V was trimmed by 6 bases and J by 1 base, leaving 24 bases between them. The CDR3 covers 18 residues. Study observations and caveats: In the blood and synovial fluid of reactive arthritis, some motif variants had been previously reported. Matched ankylosing spondylitis synovial fluid reportedly contained a significantly enriched population of disease-linked clones. Peripheral blood held disease-linked clones only at relatively low frequency, and these were CD8+. Within ankylosing spondylitis blood, a TCR beta motif made up of several highly homologous variants appeared to be characteristic.

Quantitative 5'-RACE was performed with molecular barcodes, and it yielded the TCR beta libraries. TCRdb reprocessed the 5' RACE reads via MiXCR and lists one record per CDR3 protein. Here the sample spans more than 600,000 distinct CDR3 sequences, over 15% being singletons. For this clonotype: Its antigen is unidentified.

The sequence derives from a male donor with ankylosing spondylitis. Sequenced input: blood, either unsorted or a sorted T cell fraction (not recorded which). The V and J genes are TRBV12-3 or TRBV12-4 and TRBJ1-2; D ambiguous. Written as DNA, the CDR3 is TGTGCCAGCAGCCCCGATGCACCCCTCACCAACCTTAACTATGGCTACACCTTC. Translated: CASSPDAPLTNLNYGYTF.